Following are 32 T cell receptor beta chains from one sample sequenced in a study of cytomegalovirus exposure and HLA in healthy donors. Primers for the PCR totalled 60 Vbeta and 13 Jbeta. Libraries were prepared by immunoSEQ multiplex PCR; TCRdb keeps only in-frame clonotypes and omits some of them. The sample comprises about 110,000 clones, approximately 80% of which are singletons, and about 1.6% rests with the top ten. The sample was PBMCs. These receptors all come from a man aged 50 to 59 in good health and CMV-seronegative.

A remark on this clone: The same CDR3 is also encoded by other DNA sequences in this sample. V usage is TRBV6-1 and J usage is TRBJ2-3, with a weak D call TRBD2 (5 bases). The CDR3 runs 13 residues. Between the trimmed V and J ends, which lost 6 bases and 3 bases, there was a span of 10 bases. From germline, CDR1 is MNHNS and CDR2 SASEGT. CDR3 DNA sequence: TGTGCCAGCAGCCCCCGGGGAACAGATACGCAGTATTTT. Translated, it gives CASSPRGTDTQYF.

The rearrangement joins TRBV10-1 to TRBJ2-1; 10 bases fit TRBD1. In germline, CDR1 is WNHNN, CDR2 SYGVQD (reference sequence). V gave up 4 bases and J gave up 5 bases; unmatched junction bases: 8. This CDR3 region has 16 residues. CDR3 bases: TGCGCCAGCAGTGGCCGGGACAGGGGAACCGACAATGAGCAGTTCTTC. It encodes CASSGRDRGTDNEQFF.

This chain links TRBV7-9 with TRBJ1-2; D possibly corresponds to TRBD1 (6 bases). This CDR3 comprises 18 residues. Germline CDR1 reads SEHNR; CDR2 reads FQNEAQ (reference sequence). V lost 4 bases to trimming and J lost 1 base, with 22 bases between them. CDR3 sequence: CASSSTHVQGIRNYGYTF. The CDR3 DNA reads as TGTGCCAGCAGCTCCACACATGTACAGGGTATCCGTAACTATGGCTACACCTTC.

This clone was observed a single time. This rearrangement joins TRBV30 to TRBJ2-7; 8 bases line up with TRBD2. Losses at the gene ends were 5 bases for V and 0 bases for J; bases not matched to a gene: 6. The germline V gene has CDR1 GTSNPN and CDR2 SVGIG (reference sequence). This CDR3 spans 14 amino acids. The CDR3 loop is CAWARGGGSYEQYF. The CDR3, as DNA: TGTGCCTGGGCCCGGGGGGGCGGCTCCTACGAGCAGTACTTC.

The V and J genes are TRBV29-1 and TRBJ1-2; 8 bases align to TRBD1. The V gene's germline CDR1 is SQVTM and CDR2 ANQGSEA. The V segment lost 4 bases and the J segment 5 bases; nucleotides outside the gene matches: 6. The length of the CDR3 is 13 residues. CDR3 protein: CSVGQGSEYGYTF. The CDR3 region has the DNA TGCAGCGTTGGACAGGGGTCGGAGTATGGCTACACCTTC.

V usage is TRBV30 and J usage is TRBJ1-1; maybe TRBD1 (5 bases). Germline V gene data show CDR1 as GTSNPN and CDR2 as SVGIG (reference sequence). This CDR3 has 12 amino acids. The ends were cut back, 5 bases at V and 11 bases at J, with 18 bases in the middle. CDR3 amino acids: CAWSGLEGVAFF. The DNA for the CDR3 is TGTGCCTGGTCAGGCCTAGAAGGGGTGGCTTTCTTT.

In DNA, the CDR3 is TGCGCCAGCAGCTTGGGTCCAGGGGGCGCGACTGAAGCTTTCTTT. Translating gives CASSLGPGGATEAFF. This chain joins TRBV5-1 and TRBJ1-1, with TRBD1 matching over 8 bases. The CDR3 loop spans 15 amino acids. CDR1 and CDR2 from the germline V gene are SGHRS and YFSETQ. Losses at the gene ends were 0 bases for V and 5 bases for J; bases not matched to a gene: 6.

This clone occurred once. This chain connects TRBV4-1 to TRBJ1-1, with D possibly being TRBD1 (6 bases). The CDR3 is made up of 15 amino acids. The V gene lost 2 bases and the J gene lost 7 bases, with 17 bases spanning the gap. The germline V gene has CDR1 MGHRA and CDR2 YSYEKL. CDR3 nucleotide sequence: TGCGCCAGCAGCCAACTAGGACAGAAGACTCTTGAAGCTTTCTTT. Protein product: CASSQLGQKTLEAFF.

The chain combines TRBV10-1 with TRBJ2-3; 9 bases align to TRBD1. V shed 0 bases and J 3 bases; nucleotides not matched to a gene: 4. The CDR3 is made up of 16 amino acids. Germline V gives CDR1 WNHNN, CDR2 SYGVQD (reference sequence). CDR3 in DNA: TGCGCCAGCAGTGAGTCCCGGGACAGGGAAACAGATACGCAGTATTTT. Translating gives CASSESRDRETDTQYF.

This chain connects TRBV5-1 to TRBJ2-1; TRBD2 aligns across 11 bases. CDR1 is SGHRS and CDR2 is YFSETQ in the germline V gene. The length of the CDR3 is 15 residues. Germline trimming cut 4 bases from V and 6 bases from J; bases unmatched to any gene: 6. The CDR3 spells CASSHGTSGPNEQFF. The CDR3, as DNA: TGCGCCAGCAGCCACGGGACTAGCGGACCCAATGAGCAGTTCTTC. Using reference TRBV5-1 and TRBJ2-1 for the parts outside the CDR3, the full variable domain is KAGVTQTPRYLIKTRGQQVTLSCSPISGHRSVSWYQQTPGQGLQFLFEYFSETQRNKGNFPGRFSGRQFSNSRSEMNVSTLELGDSALYLCASSHGTSGPNEQFFGPGTRLTVL.

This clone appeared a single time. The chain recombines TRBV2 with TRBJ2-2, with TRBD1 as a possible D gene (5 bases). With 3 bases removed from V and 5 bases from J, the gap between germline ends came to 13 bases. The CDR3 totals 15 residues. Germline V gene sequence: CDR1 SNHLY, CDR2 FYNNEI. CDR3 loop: CASSEIDRPTGELFF. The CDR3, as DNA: TGTGCCAGCAGTGAGATCGACAGACCAACCGGGGAGCTGTTTTTT.

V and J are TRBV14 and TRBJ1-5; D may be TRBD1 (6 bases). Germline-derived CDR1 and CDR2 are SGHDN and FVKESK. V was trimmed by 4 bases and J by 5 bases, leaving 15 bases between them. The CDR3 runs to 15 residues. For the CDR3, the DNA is TGTGCCAGCAGCCCGAGGGGGGGTTGGGATCAGCCCCAGCATTTT. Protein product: CASSPRGGWDQPQHF.

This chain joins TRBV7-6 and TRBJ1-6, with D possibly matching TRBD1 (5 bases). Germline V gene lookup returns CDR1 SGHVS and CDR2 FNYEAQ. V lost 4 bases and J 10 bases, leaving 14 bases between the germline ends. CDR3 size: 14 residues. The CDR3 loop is CASSSIQGGSPLHF. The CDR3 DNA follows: TGTGCCAGCAGCTCGATCCAGGGTGGGTCACCCCTCCACTTT.

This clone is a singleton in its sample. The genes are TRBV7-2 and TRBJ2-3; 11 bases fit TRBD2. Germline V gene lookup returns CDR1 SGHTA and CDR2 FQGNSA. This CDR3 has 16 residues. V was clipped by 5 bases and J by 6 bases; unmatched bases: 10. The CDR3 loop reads CASSPNSGGAPDTQYF. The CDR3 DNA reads TGTGCCAGCAGCCCCAATAGCGGGGGGGCTCCGGATACGCAGTATTTT.

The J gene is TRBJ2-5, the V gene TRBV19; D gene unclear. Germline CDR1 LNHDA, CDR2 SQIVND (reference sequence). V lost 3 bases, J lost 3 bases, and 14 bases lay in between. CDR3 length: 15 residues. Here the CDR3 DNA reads TGTGCCAGTAGTATTCCAAAGTCAGGAAAAGAGACCCAGTACTTC. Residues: CASSIPKSGKETQYF.

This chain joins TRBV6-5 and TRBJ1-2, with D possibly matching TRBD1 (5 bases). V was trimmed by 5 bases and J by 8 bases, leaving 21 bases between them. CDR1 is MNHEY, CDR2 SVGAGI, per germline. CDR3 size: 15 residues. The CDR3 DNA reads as TGTGCCAGCAGTACTACTGGGGACTCCAGGCAGGGCTACACCTTC. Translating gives CASSTTGDSRQGYTF.

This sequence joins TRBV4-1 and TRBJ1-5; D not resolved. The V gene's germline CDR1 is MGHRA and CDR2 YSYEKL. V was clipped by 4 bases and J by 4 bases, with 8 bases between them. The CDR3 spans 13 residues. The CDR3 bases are TGCGCCAGCAGCCGAGGGTTAAATCAGCCCCAGCATTTT. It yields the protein CASSRGLNQPQHF.

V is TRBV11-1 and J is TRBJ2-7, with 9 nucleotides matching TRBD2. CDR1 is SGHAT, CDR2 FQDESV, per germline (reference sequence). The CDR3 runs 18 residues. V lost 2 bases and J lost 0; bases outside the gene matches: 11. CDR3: CASSLHKRGVPYSYEQYF. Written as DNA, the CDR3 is TGTGCCAGCAGCTTACATAAGCGGGGGGTCCCTTACTCCTACGAGCAGTACTTC.

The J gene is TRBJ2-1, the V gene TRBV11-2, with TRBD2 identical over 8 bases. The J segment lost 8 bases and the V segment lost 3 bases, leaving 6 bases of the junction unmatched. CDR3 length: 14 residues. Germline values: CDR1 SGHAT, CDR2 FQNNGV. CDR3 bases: TGTGCCAGCAGCTTGGCGGGGGGTCTCTATGAGCAGTTCTTC. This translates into CASSLAGGLYEQFF.

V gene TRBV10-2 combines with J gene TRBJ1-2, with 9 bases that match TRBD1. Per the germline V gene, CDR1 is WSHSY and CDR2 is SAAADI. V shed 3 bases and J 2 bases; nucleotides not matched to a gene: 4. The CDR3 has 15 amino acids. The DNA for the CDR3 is TGCGCCAGCAGTGATACTGGGACAGGGAACTATGGCTACACCTTC. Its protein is CASSDTGTGNYGYTF.

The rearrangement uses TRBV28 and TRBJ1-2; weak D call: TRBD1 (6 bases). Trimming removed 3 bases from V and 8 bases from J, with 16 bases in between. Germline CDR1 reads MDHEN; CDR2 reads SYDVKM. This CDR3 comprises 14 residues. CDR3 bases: TGTGCCAGCAGTTTTGGCAGGGGAAGCTTGGGCTACACCTTC. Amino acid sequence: CASSFGRGSLGYTF.

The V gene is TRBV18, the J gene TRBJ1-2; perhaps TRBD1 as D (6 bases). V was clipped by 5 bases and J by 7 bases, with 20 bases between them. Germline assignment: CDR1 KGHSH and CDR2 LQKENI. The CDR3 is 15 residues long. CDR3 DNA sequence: TGTGCCAGCTCATCATTATTACAGGGTACTGGTGGCTACACCTTC. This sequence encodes CASSSLLQGTGGYTF.

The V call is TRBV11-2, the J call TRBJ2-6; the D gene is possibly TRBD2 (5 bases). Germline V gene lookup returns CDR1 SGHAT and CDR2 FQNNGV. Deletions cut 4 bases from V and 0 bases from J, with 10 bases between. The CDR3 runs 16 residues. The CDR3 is CASSSARVSGANVLTF. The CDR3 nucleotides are TGTGCCAGCAGCTCCGCGAGGGTCTCTGGGGCCAACGTCCTGACTTTC.

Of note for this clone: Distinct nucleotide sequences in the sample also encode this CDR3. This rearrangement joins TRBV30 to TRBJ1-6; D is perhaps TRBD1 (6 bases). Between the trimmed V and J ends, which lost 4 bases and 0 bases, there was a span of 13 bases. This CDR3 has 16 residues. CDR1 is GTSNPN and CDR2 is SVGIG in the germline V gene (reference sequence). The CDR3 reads CAWKLGGPSYNSPLHF. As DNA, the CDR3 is TGTGCCTGGAAGCTGGGGGGGCCCTCCTATAATTCACCCCTCCACTTT.

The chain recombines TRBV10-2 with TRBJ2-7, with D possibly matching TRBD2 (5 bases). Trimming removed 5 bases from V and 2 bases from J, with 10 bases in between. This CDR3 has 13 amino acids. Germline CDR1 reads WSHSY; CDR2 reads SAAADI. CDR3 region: CASSLSEAYEQYV. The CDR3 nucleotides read TGCGCCAGCAGTCTATCGGAGGCCTACGAGCAGTACGTC.

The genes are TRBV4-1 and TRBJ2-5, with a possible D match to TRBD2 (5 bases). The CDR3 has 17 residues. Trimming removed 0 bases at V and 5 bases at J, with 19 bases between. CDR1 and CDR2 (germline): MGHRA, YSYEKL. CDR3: CASSQDKGLADGETQYF. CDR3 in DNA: TGCGCCAGCAGCCAAGATAAAGGCCTAGCCGATGGGGAGACCCAGTACTTC.

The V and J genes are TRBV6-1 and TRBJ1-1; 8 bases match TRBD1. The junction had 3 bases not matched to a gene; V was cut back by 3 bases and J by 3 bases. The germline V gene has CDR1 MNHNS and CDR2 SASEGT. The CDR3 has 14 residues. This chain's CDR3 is CASSEDRVDTEAFF. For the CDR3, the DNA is TGTGCCAGCAGTGAGGACAGGGTGGACACTGAAGCTTTCTTT.

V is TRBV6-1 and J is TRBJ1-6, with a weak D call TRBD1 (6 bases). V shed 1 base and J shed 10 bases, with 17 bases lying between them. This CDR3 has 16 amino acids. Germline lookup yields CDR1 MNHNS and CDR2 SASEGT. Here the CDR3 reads CASSEGGGRDGSPLHF. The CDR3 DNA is TGTGCCAGCAGTGAAGGAGGGGGACGGGACGGGTCACCCCTCCACTTT.

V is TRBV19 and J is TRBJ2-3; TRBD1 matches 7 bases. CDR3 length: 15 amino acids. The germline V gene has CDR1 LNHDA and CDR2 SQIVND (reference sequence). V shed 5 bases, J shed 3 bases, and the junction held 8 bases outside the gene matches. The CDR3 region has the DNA TGTGCCAGTAGTTCCGGGACAGACGAAACAGATACGCAGTATTTT. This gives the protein CASSSGTDETDTQYF.

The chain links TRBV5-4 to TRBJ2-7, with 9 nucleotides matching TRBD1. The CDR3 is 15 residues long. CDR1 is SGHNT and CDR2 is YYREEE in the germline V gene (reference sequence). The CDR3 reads CVTQGGTGRPHEQYV. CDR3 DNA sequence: TGTGTCACCCAGGGGGGGACAGGGCGCCCCCACGAGCAGTACGTC.

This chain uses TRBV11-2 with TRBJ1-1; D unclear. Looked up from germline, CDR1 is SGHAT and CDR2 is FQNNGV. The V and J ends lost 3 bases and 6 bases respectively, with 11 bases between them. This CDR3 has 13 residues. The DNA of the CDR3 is TGTGCCAGCAGCTTGGAGAGGAGCGCTGAAGCTTTCTTT. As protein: CASSLERSAEAFF.

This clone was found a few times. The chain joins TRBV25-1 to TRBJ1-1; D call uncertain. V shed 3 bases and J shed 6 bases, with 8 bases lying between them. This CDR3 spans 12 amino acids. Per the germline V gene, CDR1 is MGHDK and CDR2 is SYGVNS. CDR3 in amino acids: CASSEAPPEAFF. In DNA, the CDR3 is TGTGCCAGCAGTGAGGCCCCACCTGAAGCTTTCTTT.